This TCR beta chain was found in a study of identical twins. Study outcomes and limitations: The same donors were not followed; conclusions instead depended on cross-sectional statistical analysis.

Among all donors, each was a healthy Caucasian. V shed 0 bases, J shed 9 bases, and the junction held 8 bases outside the gene matches. This CDR3 spans 15 amino acids. The cDNA had a unique molecular identifier and a template-switch universal primer site. A single record per CDR3 protein comes from TCRdb applying MiXCR to the 5' RACE reads. Of 690,000 or so distinct CDR3 sequences in the sample, approximately 9% were seen once. This clonotype was picked up many times. Its antigen is unidentified. These data are also associated with another study on yellow fever vaccine responses in identical twins.

This receptor was taken from a woman aged 18-35 years in good health. Sequenced material: PBMCs. This chain joins TRBV12-3 or TRBV12-4 and TRBJ2-1; 7 bases map to TRBD2. Written as DNA, the CDR3 is TGTGCCAGCAGTTTAGCGGGAGGGCCTCGGAGTGAGCAGTTCTTC. Its translation: CASSLAGGPRSEQFF.